These 6 T cell receptor beta chains were sequenced from one sample in a study of T cells in pancreatic ductal adenocarcinoma. The repertoire was sequenced with immunoSEQ multiplex PCR; TCRdb's copy has only in-frame clones and lacks some. The data show some 10,000 clones, with roughly 91% seen just once and 3.1% held by the top ten. No neoadjuvant therapy was given to the selected pancreatic ductal adenocarcinoma patients before their surgery. Sequenced material: PBMCs. These receptor sequences come from a human donor with pancreatic ductal adenocarcinoma.

This clone is a singleton in its sample. This chain joins TRBV29-1 and TRBJ2-3; 14 positions match TRBD2. Germline CDR1 reads SQVTM; CDR2 reads ANQGSEA. The CDR3 extends over 16 amino acids. V was pared by 3 bases and J by 4 bases, with 6 bases of the junction left unmatched. The CDR3 DNA is TGCAGCGTTGACGGGGGACTAGCGGGAGTGTCAGATACGCAGTATTTT. Protein product: CSVDGGLAGVSDTQYF.

This chain connects TRBV11-3 to TRBJ2-7; TRBD2 matches 7 bases. V was pared by 3 bases and J by 3 bases, with 8 bases of the junction left unmatched. Per germline, CDR1 SGHNT and CDR2 YENEEA. The CDR3 sequence is 15 residues long. CDR3 amino acids: CASSFSLSSGYEQYF. The CDR3 coding sequence is TGTGCCAGCAGCTTTTCATTGTCTAGCGGCTACGAGCAGTACTTC.

The gene calls are TRBV30 and TRBJ2-6; 7 bases align to TRBD2. With V trimmed by 2 bases and J by 3 bases, 19 bases remained unmatched. The CDR3 consists of 20 residues. Germline V lookup: CDR1 GTSNPN, CDR2 SVGIG (reference sequence). CDR3 bases: TGTGCCTGGAGTCAAATTTTAGGGTCATGGGGGGGGTTTGGGGCCAACGTCCTGACTTTC. Residues: CAWSQILGSWGGFGANVLTF.

V gene TRBV5-4 combines with J gene TRBJ1-1; D gene unclear. V lost 1 base and J lost 0, with 10 bases in between. Per germline, CDR1 SGHNT and CDR2 YYREEE (reference sequence). The CDR3 contains 15 residues. DNA for the CDR3: TGTGCCAGCAGCTTGATCGGGGTTCTGAACACTGAAGCTTTCTTT. This codes for CASSLIGVLNTEAFF.

The chain employs TRBV4-3 and TRBJ2-5, with a possible D match to TRBD1 (6 bases). This CDR3 is 17 amino acids long. Germline loops: CDR1 LGHNA, CDR2 YSLEER. Trimming took 0 bases from V and 5 from J, leaving 19 bases between them. CDR3 sequence: CASSQDGRAGAGETQYF. The CDR3 DNA sequence: TGCGCCAGCAGCCAAGACGGGCGGGCAGGGGCCGGGGAGACCCAGTACTTC.

In this sample, this clone turned up once. Written as DNA, the CDR3 is TGTGCCAGCAGTTTAGCGGGAGCAATTAATGAGCAGTTCTTC. This codes for CASSLAGAINEQFF. J is TRBJ2-1 and V is TRBV27; 7 positions match TRBD2. CDR3 length equals 14 residues. The V segment lost 2 bases and the J segment 7 bases; nucleotides outside the gene matches: 5. CDR1 and CDR2 (germline): MNHEY, SMNVEV (reference sequence).